This is a list of T cell receptor beta chains from one sample in a study of cytomegalovirus exposure and HLA in healthy donors. The table came from immunoSEQ multiplex PCR; TCRdb's copy has only in-frame clones and leaves some out. The sample records over 150,000 clones, approximately 72% being singletons. The sequenced sample was PBMCs. Receptors were obtained from a man younger than 30 in good health and CMV-seronegative. The CDR3 runs from the conserved cysteine through the conserved F or W. D genes are given only for firm matches. Expanded clones get a size class; other rows say once, few or many, or leave the size out.

TGTGCCAGTACCCCTAAACCGGGACAGGGAAACGAACTGTTTTTT	CASTPKPGQGNELFF	TRBD1	TRBJ1-4	TRBV19	NA
TGCGCCAGCAGCCCTGGGGGGTCTGGGGCCAACGGCCTGACTTTC	CASSPGGSGANGLTF	NA	TRBJ2-6	TRBV5-1	NA
TGTGCCAGCAGCCTGGACCTAGGATACAGGGAATACACCTTC	CASSLDLGYREYTF	NA	TRBJ1-2	TRBV5-4	few
TGTGCCAGCAGCCAGACAGAACCCTACGAGCAGTACTTC	CASSQTEPYEQYF	NA	TRBJ2-7	TRBV7-9	NA
TGCGCCAGCAGATTGGACCCAGAAACCATGAACACTGAAGCTTTCTTT	CASRLDPETMNTEAFF	NA	TRBJ1-1	TRBV5-1	NA
TGTGCCTGGAGCAAAACAGGGGTTAATTCACCCCTCCACTTT	CAWSKTGVNSPLHF	TRBD1	TRBJ1-6	TRBV30	NA
TGTGCCAGCTCACCAGAAGCTGTGGACGCTGGGGCCAACGGCCTGACTTTC	CASSPEAVDAGANGLTF	NA	TRBJ2-6	TRBV18	NA
TGTGCCAGCAGCTTGTGGGGGACTACGTACAATGAGCAGTTCTTC	CASSLWGTTYNEQFF	TRBD2	TRBJ2-1	TRBV5-4	NA
TGTGCCAGCAGCGACGTACAGGCGATGAACACTGAAGCTTTCTTT	CASSDVQAMNTEAFF	NA	TRBJ1-1	TRBV4-2	NA
TGTGCCAGCGGGGCGGAGAAGAACACTGAAGCTTTCTTT	CASGAEKNTEAFF	NA	TRBJ1-1	TRBV2	NA